The sequence of this T cell receptor (beta chain) was determined in a study of blood T cell repertoires in COVID-19. The length of the CDR3 is 18 residues. Germline V gives CDR1 MNHNS, CDR2 SASEGT. V was clipped by 0 bases and J by 0 bases, with 14 bases between them. The data were produced by immunoSEQ multiplex PCR, yet TCRdb's version contains in-frame clones alone and is incomplete. The sample lists tens of thousands of clones, over 80% occurring once. The chain has TRBV6-1 and TRBJ2-2; a possible D gene is TRBD1 (6 bases). The sample was peripheral blood. This clonotype originated in a middle-aged man with COVID-19, enrolled during active disease. This chain's CDR3 is CASSEALRTAANTGELFF. The CDR3 DNA reads as TGTGCCAGCAGTGAAGCGCTTAGGACAGCCGCGAACACCGGGGAGCTGTTTTTT.